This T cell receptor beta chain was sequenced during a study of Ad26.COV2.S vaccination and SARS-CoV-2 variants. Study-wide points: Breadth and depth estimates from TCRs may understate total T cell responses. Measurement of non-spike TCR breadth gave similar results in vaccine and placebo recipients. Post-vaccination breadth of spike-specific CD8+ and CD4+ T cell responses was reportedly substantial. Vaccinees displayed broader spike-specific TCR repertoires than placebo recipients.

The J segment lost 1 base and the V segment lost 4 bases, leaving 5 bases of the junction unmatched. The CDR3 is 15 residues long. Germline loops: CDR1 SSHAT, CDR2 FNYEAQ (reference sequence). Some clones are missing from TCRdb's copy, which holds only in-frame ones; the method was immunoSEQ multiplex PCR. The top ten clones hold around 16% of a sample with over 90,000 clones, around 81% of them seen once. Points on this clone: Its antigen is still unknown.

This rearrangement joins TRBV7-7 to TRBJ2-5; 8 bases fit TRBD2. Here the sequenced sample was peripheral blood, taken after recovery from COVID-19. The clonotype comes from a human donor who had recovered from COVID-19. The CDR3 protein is CASSSQGLVQETQYF. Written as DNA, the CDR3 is TGTGCCAGCAGCTCCCAGGGACTAGTCCAAGAGACCCAGTACTTC.